These 21 T cell receptor beta chains share one sample of origin, sequenced in a study of T cell responses to AZD1222 COVID-19 vaccine. The method was immunoSEQ multiplex PCR; TCRdb's version includes in-frame clones alone and lacks a portion of them. The profile shows 150,000 to 200,000 clones, approximately 92% of them singletons. Here the sequenced sample was peripheral blood, taken on day 0 of AZD1222 vaccination. These TCRs come from an adult in good health.

This clone was recorded only once. The chain employs TRBV7-9 and TRBJ1-5, with D unresolved. The CDR3 is made up of 12 amino acids. The V gene lost 4 bases and the J gene lost 4 bases, with 5 bases spanning the gap. In germline, CDR1 is SEHNR, CDR2 FQNEAQ (reference sequence). The CDR3 DNA sequence: TGTGCCAGCAGCTGGGAGAATCAGCCCCAGCATTTT. This codes for CASSWENQPQHF.

This rearrangement joins TRBV3-1 (or the pseudogene TRBV3-2) to TRBJ2-7; 8 bases are shared with TRBD1. The germline CDR1 and CDR2 sequences are LGHDT and YNNKEL (reference sequence). This CDR3 has 14 residues. V lost 7 bases, J lost 3 bases, and 8 bases stayed unmatched. This chain's CDR3 is CASTPGQAVYEQYF. The CDR3 DNA sequence: TGTGCCAGCACCCCGGGACAGGCCGTCTACGAGCAGTACTTC.

This clone came up a few times. The chain uses TRBV2 and TRBJ2-6, with no clear D. V was trimmed by 3 bases and J by 2 bases, leaving 8 bases between them. Per the germline V gene, CDR1 is SNHLY and CDR2 is FYNNEI. This CDR3 spans 15 amino acids. The DNA of the CDR3 is TGTGCCAGCAGTGATTGGGCAGCTGGGGCCAACGTCCTGACTTTC. This gives the protein CASSDWAAGANVLTF.

V gene TRBV5-1 combines with J gene TRBJ2-7; D not certain. V dropped 0 bases and J dropped 0 bases, with 10 bases sitting between them. CDR1 SGHRS and CDR2 YFSETQ come from the germline V gene. The CDR3 loop spans 15 amino acids. CDR3 nucleotide sequence: TGCGCCAGCAGCTTGGATGCAGGTCTCTCCTACGAGCAGTACTTC. Protein: CASSLDAGLSYEQYF.

This chain connects TRBV6-5 to TRBJ1-1, with no clear D. Germline lookup yields CDR1 MNHEY and CDR2 SVGAGI. This CDR3 comprises 13 residues. Between the trimmed V and J ends, which lost 7 bases and 4 bases, there was a span of 13 bases. This chain's CDR3 is CASTKVVGTEAFF. Here the CDR3 DNA reads TGTGCCAGCACCAAGGTTGTCGGCACTGAAGCTTTCTTT.

A single count supports this clone. The gene calls are TRBV2 and TRBJ2-7; 11 bases fit TRBD2. Germline-derived CDR1 and CDR2 are SNHLY and FYNNEI. The CDR3 sequence is 15 residues long. Trimming at V came to 6 bases and at J to 3 bases, leaving 7 bases not matched to a gene. As DNA, the CDR3 is TGTGCCAGCAGGCAGACTAGCGGGACCTACTACGAGCAGTACTTC. Amino acid sequence: CASRQTSGTYYEQYF.

The sample holds a few counts of this clone. The gene calls are TRBV4-2 and TRBJ1-2; 8 positions agree with TRBD1. The CDR3 consists of 16 residues. V trimming: 0 bases; J trimming: 1 base; junction bases outside the gene matches: 4. Germline CDR1 and CDR2: LGHNA and YNFKEQ. The CDR3 protein is CASSQDGQGNNYGYTF. CDR3 DNA sequence: TGTGCCAGCAGCCAAGACGGACAGGGTAATAACTATGGCTACACCTTC.

J is TRBJ2-1 and V is TRBV7-9; no reliable D call. There are 12 residues in the CDR3. The germline V and J ends were trimmed by 3 bases and 12 bases, with 12 bases remaining between them. Looked up from germline, CDR1 is SEHNR and CDR2 is FQNEAQ (reference sequence). The DNA for the CDR3 is TGTGCCAGCAGCTTTTCCCTACCAGTGCAGTTCTTC. Protein: CASSFSLPVQFF.

The chain couples TRBV7-2 to TRBJ1-2; no firm D call. Trimming took 1 base from V and 0 from J, leaving 6 bases between them. The germline CDR1 and CDR2 sequences are SGHTA and FQGNSA. There are 14 residues in the CDR3. DNA for the CDR3: TGTGCCAGCAGCTTAGGGGCCCCTAACTATGGCTACACCTTC. It yields the protein CASSLGAPNYGYTF.

This chain connects TRBV6-5 to TRBJ1-4; unclear D gene. CDR3 length: 13 residues. Deletions cut 6 bases from V and 4 bases from J, with 9 bases between. Germline values: CDR1 MNHEY, CDR2 SVGAGI. The CDR3 sequence: CASSPRNNEKLFF. The CDR3 nucleotides read TGTGCCAGCAGCCCACGGAATAATGAAAAACTGTTTTTT.

V usage is TRBV28 and J usage is TRBJ1-1; D perhaps matches TRBD1 (5 bases). The length of the CDR3 is 15 residues. From germline, CDR1 is MDHEN and CDR2 SYDVKM. V dropped 8 bases and J dropped 1 base, with 17 bases sitting between them. CDR3 region: CASGDSVPPNTEAFF. CDR3 nucleotide sequence: TGTGCCAGCGGAGACAGTGTGCCCCCGAACACTGAAGCTTTCTTT.

This chain links TRBV19 with TRBJ1-1, with no clear D. Germline V gene sequence: CDR1 LNHDA, CDR2 SQIVND (reference sequence). The CDR3 contains 12 residues. V lost 1 base to trimming and J lost 8 bases, with 8 bases between them. In nucleotides, the CDR3 is TGTGCCAGTAGTATAGTTCGCGGAGAAGCTTTCTTT. Its translation is CASSIVRGEAFF.

The J gene is TRBJ1-2, the V gene TRBV19, with 8 bases that match TRBD1. The CDR3 spans 13 residues. CDR1 LNHDA and CDR2 SQIVND come from the germline V gene (reference sequence). V lost 10 bases, J lost 4 bases, and 8 bases stayed unmatched. The DNA of the CDR3 is TGTGCCATCAGACAGGGGCCCGGCTATGGCTACACCTTC. This gives the protein CAIRQGPGYGYTF.

The chain carries TRBV5-1 and TRBJ2-2; D is ambiguous. V dropped 2 bases and J dropped 7 bases, with 3 bases sitting between them. CDR3 size: 11 residues. In germline, CDR1 is SGHRS, CDR2 YFSETQ. CDR3 bases: TGCGCCAGCAGCTTTAACGGGGAGCTGTTTTTT. Translated, it gives CASSFNGELFF.

This sequence joins TRBV6-1 and TRBJ1-1, with D unclear. CDR3 length equals 14 residues. Germline CDR1 is MNHNS and CDR2 is SASEGT. Trimming removed 0 bases from V and 1 base from J, with 6 bases in between. CDR3 sequence reads: CASSEARTNTEAFF. The CDR3 DNA sequence: TGTGCCAGCAGTGAAGCCCGGACGAACACTGAAGCTTTCTTT.

The V call is TRBV10-2, the J call TRBJ2-2; D tentatively fits TRBD1 or TRBD2 (5 bases each). V was clipped by 3 bases and J by 4 bases, with 9 bases between them. The germline V gene has CDR1 WSHSY and CDR2 SAAADI. This CDR3 is built from 14 residues. The CDR3 region has the DNA TGCGCCAGCAGTGAACCAGGGAGCACCGGGGAGCTGTTTTTT. Protein product: CASSEPGSTGELFF.

The chain employs TRBV5-1 and TRBJ2-3; TRBD1 aligns across 10 bases. V lost 4 bases to trimming and J lost 2 bases; unmatched junction nucleotides: 7. Germline V gene data show CDR1 as SGHRS and CDR2 as YFSETQ. The CDR3 is made up of 16 amino acids. CDR3 in amino acids: CASSERTGGYTDTQYF. DNA for the CDR3: TGCGCCAGCAGCGAGAGGACAGGGGGTTACACAGATACGCAGTATTTT.

The chain has TRBV9 and TRBJ1-6; TRBD1 matches at 12 bases. Germline V CDR1 and CDR2: SGDLS, YYNGEE. The CDR3 has 15 residues. V gave up 3 bases and J gave up 6 bases; unmatched junction bases: 1. The CDR3 DNA is TGTGCCAGCAGCGAGGGACAGGGGGCTAATTCACCCCTCCACTTT. This sequence encodes CASSEGQGANSPLHF.

The rearrangement joins TRBV29-1 to TRBJ2-1; 13 bases are shared with TRBD2. There are 13 residues in the CDR3. Germline values: CDR1 SQVTM, CDR2 ANQGSEA. Trimming at V came to 5 bases and at J to 11 bases, leaving 6 bases not matched to a gene. The CDR3 loop reads CSVTGLAGVKQFF. The CDR3 nucleotides read TGCAGCGTTACTGGACTAGCGGGAGTCAAGCAGTTCTTC.

This clone appeared many times. CDR3 amino acids: CASSSGEGAQGTEAFF. In DNA form, the CDR3 reads TGTGCCAGCAGTTCCGGAGAGGGGGCGCAGGGCACTGAAGCTTTCTTT. The chain recombines TRBV7-6 with TRBJ1-1; TRBD1 aligns across 7 bases. CDR1 is SGHVS, CDR2 FNYEAQ, per germline. The CDR3 has 16 amino acids. V shed 6 bases, J shed 4 bases, and the junction held 14 bases outside the gene matches.

CDR3 in amino acids: CASSLLAGGQGARNSPLHF. CDR3 DNA: TGTGCCAGCAGCTTGCTGGCAGGGGGACAGGGGGCGCGGAATTCACCCCTCCACTTT. The chain links TRBV7-9 to TRBJ1-6; 12 nucleotides align to TRBD1. Germline trimming cut 3 bases from V and 7 bases from J; bases unmatched to any gene: 13. This CDR3 is built from 19 residues. Germline V gene lookup returns CDR1 SEHNR and CDR2 FQNEAQ (reference sequence). The full variable domain, completed using reference TRBV7-9 and TRBJ1-6, is DTGVSQNPRHKITKRGQNVTFRCDPISEHNRLYWYRQTLGQGPEFLTYFQNEAQLEKSRLLSDRFSAERPKGSFSTLEIQRTEQGDSAMYLCASSLLAGGQGARNSPLHFGNGTRLTVT.